This section outlines one T cell receptor beta chain sequence together with its context. Its target is not known. It was healthy bone marrow donors who served as donors. This specimen comes from a study of cytomegalovirus exposure and HLA in healthy donors. This CDR3 spans 16 amino acids. V lost 1 base and J lost 2; bases outside the gene matches: 3. Germline V gene lookup returns CDR1 SGHKS and CDR2 YYEKEE (reference sequence). The PCR employed 60 Vbeta primers together with 13 Jbeta primers. TCRdb's copy holds only in-frame clones and misses some; the assay was immunoSEQ multiplex PCR. The sample shows around 150,000 clones, roughly 80% of them seen only once. Study-level results: The analysis excluded some indistinguishable V segments, including TRBV6-2 and TRBV6-3. The likely origin of a cluster of highly shared sequence variants was a sequencing artifact.

The sample was PBMCs. This sequence was found in a woman aged 40 to 50 in good health and CMV-seropositive. V usage is TRBV5-5 and J usage is TRBJ2-6, with TRBD1 matching 7 bases. This CDR3 is CASSLIQGTGANVLTF. The CDR3 nucleotides are TGTGCCAGCAGCTTGATACAGGGGACTGGGGCCAACGTCCTGACTTTC.